This T cell receptor (beta chain) was sequenced for a study of shared clonotypes between healthy human individuals. Sequencing used immunoSEQ multiplex PCR; TCRdb keeps in-frame clones, though not all of them. Here the sample spans about 1 million clones, approximately 68% being singletons. All donors qualified as healthy HIV-negative adults and had experienced no recent acute infections or vaccinations. The CDR3 sequence is 16 residues long. The V end lost 5 bases, the J end lost 11 bases, and 24 bases lay between the germline ends. Germline V gives CDR1 SEHNR, CDR2 FQNEAQ (reference sequence). On this clone: Its cognate antigen is unknown.

Study-wide results and caveats: Compared with memory subsets, naive subsets generally had larger estimated richness.

This receptor was identified in a man aged 18 to 29 in good health. The rearrangement uses TRBV7-9 and TRBJ2-2, with unresolved D. Sequenced input: memory CD4+ T cells sorted from blood. Stated subset: CD45RA-negative fraction. The CDR3 sequence: CASSRSGGAAPLELFF. The CDR3 DNA reads as TGTGCCAGCAGCCGATCTGGTGGTGCAGCTCCTCTAGAGCTGTTTTTT.